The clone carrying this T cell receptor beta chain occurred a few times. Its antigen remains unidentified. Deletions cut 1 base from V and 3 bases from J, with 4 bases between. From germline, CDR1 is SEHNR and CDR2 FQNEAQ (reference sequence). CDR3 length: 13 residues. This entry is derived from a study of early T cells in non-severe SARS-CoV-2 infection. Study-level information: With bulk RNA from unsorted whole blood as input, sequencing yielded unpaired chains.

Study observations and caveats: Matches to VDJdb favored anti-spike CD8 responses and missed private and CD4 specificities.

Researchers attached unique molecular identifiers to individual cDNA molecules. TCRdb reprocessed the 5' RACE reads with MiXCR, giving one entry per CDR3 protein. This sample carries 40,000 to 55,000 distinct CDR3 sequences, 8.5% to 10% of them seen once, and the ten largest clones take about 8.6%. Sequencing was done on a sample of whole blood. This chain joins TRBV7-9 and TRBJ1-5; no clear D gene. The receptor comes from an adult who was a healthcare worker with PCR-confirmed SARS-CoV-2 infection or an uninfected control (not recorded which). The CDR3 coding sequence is TGTGCCAGCAGCTTAGATCCCAATCAGCCCCAGCATTTT. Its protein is CASSLDPNQPQHF.